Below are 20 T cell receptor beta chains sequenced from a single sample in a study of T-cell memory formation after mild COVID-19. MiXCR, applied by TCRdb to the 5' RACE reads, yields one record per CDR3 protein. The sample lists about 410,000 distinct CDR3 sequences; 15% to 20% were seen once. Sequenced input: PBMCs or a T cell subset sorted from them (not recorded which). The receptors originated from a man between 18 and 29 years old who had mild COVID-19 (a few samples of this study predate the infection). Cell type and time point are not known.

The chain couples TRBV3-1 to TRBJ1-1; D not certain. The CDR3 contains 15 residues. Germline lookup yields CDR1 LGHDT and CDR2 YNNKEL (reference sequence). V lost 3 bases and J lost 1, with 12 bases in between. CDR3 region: CASSHGVGENTEAFF. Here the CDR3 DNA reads TGTGCCAGCAGCCACGGGGTAGGAGAGAACACTGAAGCTTTCTTT.

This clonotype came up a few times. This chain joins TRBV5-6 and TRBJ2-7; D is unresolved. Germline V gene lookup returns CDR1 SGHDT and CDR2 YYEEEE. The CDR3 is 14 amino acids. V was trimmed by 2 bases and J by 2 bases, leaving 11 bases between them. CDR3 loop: CASSFETSAYEQYV. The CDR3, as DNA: TGTGCCAGCAGCTTTGAGACGTCGGCCTACGAGCAGTACGTC.

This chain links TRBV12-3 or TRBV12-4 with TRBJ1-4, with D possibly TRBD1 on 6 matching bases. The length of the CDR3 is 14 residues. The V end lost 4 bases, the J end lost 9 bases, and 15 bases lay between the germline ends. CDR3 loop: CASSSGALHQKLFF. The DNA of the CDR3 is TGTGCCAGCAGTTCGGGGGCCCTACACCAAAAACTGTTTTTT.

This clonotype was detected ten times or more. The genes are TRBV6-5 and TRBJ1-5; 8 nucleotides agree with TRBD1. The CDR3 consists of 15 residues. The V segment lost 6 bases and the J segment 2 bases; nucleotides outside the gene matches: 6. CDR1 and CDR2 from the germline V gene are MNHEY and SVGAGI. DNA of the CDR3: TGTGCCAGCAGCCGGACAGGGAGAGGCAATCAGCCCCAGCATTTT. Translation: CASSRTGRGNQPQHF.

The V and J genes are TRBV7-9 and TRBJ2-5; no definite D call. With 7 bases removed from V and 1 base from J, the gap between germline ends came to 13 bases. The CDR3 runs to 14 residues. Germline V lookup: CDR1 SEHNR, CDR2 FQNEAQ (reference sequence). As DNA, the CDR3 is TGTGCCAGCACCTCGCCCGTTGTCCAAGAGACCCAGTACTTC. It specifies CASTSPVVQETQYF.

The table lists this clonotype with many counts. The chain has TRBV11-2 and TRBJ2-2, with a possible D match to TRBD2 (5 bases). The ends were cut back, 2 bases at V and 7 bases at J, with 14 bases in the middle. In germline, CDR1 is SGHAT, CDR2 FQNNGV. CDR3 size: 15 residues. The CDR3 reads CASSLIASRGGELFF. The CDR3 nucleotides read TGTGCCAGCAGCTTAATTGCCTCTCGGGGCGGGGAGCTGTTTTTT.

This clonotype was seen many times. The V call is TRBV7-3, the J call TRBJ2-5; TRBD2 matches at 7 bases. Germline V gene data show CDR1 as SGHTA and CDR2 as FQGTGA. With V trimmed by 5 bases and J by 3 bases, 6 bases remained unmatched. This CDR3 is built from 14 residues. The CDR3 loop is CASSPSGLEETQYF. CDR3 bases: TGTGCCAGCAGCCCAAGTGGACTAGAAGAGACCCAGTACTTC.

CDR3 region: CSAPRGSYNEQFF. The CDR3 DNA reads as TGCAGTGCCCCGCGGGGGTCCTACAATGAGCAGTTCTTC. The rearrangement links TRBV20-1 to TRBJ2-1; 7 nucleotides agree with TRBD2. From germline, CDR1 is DFQATT and CDR2 SNEGSKA (reference sequence). V was pared by 6 bases and J by 1 base, with 3 bases of the junction left unmatched. There are 13 residues in the CDR3.

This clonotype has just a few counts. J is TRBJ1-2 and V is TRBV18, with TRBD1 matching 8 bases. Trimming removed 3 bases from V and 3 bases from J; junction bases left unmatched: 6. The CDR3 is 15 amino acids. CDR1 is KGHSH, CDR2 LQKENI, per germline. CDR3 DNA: TGTGCCAGCTCACCGCGGACAGGGACCGACTATGGCTACACCTTC. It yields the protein CASSPRTGTDYGYTF.

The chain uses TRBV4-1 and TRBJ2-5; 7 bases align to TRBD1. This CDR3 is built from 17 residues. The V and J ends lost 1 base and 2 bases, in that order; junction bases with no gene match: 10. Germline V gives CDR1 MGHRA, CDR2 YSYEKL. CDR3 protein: CASSQVGTDPTQETQYF. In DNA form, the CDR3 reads TGCGCCAGCAGCCAAGTCGGGACAGACCCGACTCAAGAGACCCAGTACTTC.

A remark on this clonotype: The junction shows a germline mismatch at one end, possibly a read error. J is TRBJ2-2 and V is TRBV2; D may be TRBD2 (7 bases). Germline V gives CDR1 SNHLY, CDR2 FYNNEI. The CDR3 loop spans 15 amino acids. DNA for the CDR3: TGTGCCAGCAGCCCCGGGGGGCCGAACACCTGGGAGCTGTTTTTT. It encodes CASSPGGPNTWELFF.

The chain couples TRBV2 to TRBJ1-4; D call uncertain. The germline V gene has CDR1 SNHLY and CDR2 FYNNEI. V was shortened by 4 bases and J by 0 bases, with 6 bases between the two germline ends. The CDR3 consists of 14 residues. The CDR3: CASSVRATNEKLFF. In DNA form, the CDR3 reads TGTGCCAGCAGTGTTCGGGCAACTAATGAAAAACTGTTTTTT.

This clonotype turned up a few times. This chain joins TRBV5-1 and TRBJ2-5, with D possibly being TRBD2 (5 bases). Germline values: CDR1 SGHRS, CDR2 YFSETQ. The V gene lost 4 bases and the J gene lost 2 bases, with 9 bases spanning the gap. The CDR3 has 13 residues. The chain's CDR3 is CASSIGVQETQYF. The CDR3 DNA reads TGCGCCAGCAGCATCGGGGTACAAGAGACCCAGTACTTC.

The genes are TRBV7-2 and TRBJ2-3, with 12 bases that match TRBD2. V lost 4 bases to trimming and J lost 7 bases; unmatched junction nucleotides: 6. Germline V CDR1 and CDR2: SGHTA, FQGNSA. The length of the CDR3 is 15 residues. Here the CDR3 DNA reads TGTGCCAGCAGCTACGCTAGCGGGGGGGCCAATACGCAGTATTTT. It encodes CASSYASGGANTQYF. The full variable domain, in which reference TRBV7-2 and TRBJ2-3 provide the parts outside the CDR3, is GAGVSQSPSNKVTEKGKDVELRCDPISGHTALYWYRQSLGQGLEFLIYFQGNSAPDKSGLPSDRFSAERTGGSVSTLTIQRTQQEDSAVYLCASSYASGGANTQYFGPGTRLTVL.

The CDR3 DNA reads TGTGCCAGCAGCTTAGGACGGAGCGTTCTTTCGGGCTACACCTTC. This gives the protein CASSLGRSVLSGYTF. This sequence joins TRBV11-2 and TRBJ1-2; D ambiguous. The CDR3 is made up of 15 amino acids. V lost 1 base and J lost 8, with 17 bases in between. Germline-derived CDR1 and CDR2 are SGHAT and FQNNGV.

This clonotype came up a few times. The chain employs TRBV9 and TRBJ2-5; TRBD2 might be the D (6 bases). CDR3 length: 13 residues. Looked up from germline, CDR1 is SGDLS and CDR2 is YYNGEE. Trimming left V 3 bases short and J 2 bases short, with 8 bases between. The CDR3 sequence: CASSGGDQETQYF. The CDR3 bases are TGTGCCAGCAGCGGCGGGGATCAAGAGACCCAGTACTTC.

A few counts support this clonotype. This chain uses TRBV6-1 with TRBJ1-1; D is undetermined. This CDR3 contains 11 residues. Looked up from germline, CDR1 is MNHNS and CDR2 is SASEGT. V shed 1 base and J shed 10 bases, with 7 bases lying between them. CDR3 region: CASSEGRAAFF. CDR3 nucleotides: TGTGCCAGCAGTGAAGGGCGAGCAGCTTTCTTT.

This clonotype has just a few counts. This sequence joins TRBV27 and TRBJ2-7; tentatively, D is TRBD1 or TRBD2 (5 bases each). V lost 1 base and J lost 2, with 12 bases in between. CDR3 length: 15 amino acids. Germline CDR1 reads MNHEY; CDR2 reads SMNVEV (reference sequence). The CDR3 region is CASSLYGTGTYEQYF. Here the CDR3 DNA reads TGTGCCAGCAGTTTATATGGGACCGGCACCTACGAGCAGTACTTC.

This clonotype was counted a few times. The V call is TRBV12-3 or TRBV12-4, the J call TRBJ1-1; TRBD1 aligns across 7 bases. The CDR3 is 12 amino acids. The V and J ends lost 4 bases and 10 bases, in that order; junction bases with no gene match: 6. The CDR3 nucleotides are TGTGCCAGCAGTTCCCACTCAGGGGGAGCTTTCTTT. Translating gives CASSSHSGGAFF.

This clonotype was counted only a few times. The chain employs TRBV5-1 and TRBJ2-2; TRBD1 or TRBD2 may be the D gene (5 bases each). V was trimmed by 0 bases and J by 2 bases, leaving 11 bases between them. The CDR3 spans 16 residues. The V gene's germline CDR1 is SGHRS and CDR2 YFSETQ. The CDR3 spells CASSLVPGPNTGELFF. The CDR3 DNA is TGCGCCAGCAGCTTGGTTCCGGGGCCAAACACCGGGGAGCTGTTTTTT.